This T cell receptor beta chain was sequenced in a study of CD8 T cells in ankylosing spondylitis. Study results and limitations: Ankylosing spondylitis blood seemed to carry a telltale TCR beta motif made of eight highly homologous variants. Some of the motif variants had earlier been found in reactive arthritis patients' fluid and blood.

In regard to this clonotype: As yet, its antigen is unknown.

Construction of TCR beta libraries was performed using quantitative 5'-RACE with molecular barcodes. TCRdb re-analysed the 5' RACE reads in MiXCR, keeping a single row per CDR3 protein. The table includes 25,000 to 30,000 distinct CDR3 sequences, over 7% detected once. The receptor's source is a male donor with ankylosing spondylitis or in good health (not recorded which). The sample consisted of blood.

The CDR3 DNA sequence: TGTGCCAGCGTTATGTCGAACACTGAAGCTTTCTTT. It encodes CASVMSNTEAFF. The chain links TRBV6-2 or TRBV6-3 to TRBJ1-1; D gene ambiguous. With 8 bases removed from V and 1 base from J, the gap between germline ends came to 8 bases. In germline, CDR1 is MNHEY, CDR2 SVGEGT. This CDR3 contains 12 residues.